This TCR beta chain was observed in a study of blood T cell repertoires in COVID-19 (dated by TCRdb to the early 2020s). About the investigation overall: Collaborator samples came from the United States, Italy and Spain and covered acute and convalescent phases of COVID-19. The prospective study material was composed of cDNA or gDNA derived from T cells, B-cell-depleted T cells, or PBMCs. Deeply sampled blood TCRbeta repertoires from subjects exposed to, actively infected with, or recovered from COVID-19 were included in the dataset. A freely available public database, intended as a resource for researchers studying the immune response to SARS-CoV-2, is where the repertoires were released. The samples were drawn from the first 160 participants of the ongoing ImmuneRACE study and from 1,200 or so subjects provided by 6 global collaborators. Nearly every sample came with metadata listing a de-identified subject ID, COVID-19 status, age in years and sex. Where available, HLA class I and class II types were obtained from metadata supplied by the sample provider rather than from assay-based typing. General findings and caveats noted by the study authors: The quantity of clinical and demographic metadata differed by source and by participant and was supplied without curation.

Regarding this clone: The clone's antigen remains unknown. Per-base qualities were not stored, and no clone one base away is much larger.

Another Seattle source contributed samples from volunteer blood donors who had recovered from COVID-19. The collaborating institutions used their own protocols to collect whole blood in K2EDTA tubes. For TCRbeta analysis, collaborators shipped samples in one of three forms: frozen whole blood, isolated PBMCs, or DNA extracted from either of those sample types. TCRbeta CDR3 regions were amplified from genomic DNA by means of the immunoSEQ Assay, a bias-controlled multiplex PCR. The original pipeline was this. Nucleated cell counts per sample were estimated from amplification of reference gene primers within the assay. Sequence reads were collapsed and filtered to measure the absolute abundance of every unique TCRbeta CDR3 rearrangement. For each sample, productive Simpson clonality was calculated as the square root of Simpson's diversity index over productive rearrangements. Sourced from immuneACCESS, this table was stored by TCRdb with only in-frame sequences that have V and J called. A share of the clones is absent; for the studies checked, an unresolved V gene accounts for under half, and the remainder has no known explanation. The DNA was the basis for D and trimming; V, J and clone size are from that table. In this sample the table shows about 260,000 clones, around 82% of which occur a single time. The biggest ten clones account for approximately 9% of the sample.

The TCR sequence derives from a woman between 45 and 65 years old who had recovered from COVID-19. Sequencing was carried out using peripheral blood.

The CDR3 reads CASNGGMSDEQYF. The nucleotide sequence is TGTGCCAGTAACGGCGGGATGTCCGACGAGCAGTACTTC. Recombination connected TRBV19 to TRBJ2-7; TRBD2 might be the D gene, on 6 matching bases. CDR1 and CDR2, looked up from the germline V gene (reference sequence), are LNHDA and SQIVND. V is pared back by 7 bases and J by 5 bases, with 15 bases lying between the germline termini. The CDR3, from cysteine to phenylalanine, totals 13 residues. Left in the record is the CDR3 DNA by itself, 39 bases read in frame from the first base.